The 12 T cell receptor beta chains below were found in one sample sequenced in a study of T cells in localized non-small cell lung cancer (dated by TCRdb to about 2020). Library construction relied on the immunoSEQ multiplex PCR assay. The clones in this table, taken by TCRdb from immuneACCESS, are in-frame only. Not every clone is retained; where verified, under half of the shortfall comes from an unresolved V gene, and the cause of the rest is unknown. A total of 20,000 to 30,000 clones appear in this sample, 92% of them only once. 2.7% of the sample lies in the top ten. Specimen: peripheral blood, collected before any cancer treatment. These receptors were obtained from a woman aged 35-75 years with stage I lung adenocarcinoma.

The CDR3 DNA reads as TGCAGCGTTGATGGTGCGGGGGGTGGCACAGATACGCAGTATTTT. Translation gives CSVDGAGGGTDTQYF. The V call is TRBV29-1, the J call TRBJ2-3; TRBD2 aligns across 8 bases. Germline V gene sequence: CDR1 SQVTM, CDR2 ANQGSEA. The CDR3 runs to 15 residues. Trimming at V came to 3 bases and at J to 1 base, leaving 6 bases not matched to a gene.

The V call is TRBV11-1, the J call TRBJ2-5; weak D call: TRBD2 (5 bases). Looked up from germline, CDR1 is SGHAT and CDR2 is FQDESV (reference sequence). Trimming took 7 bases from V and 1 from J, leaving 16 bases between them. This CDR3 contains 15 residues. CDR3 sequence (DNA): TGTGCCAGCAAGGGAACCCGGGGATCCCAAGAGACCCAGTACTTC. Its protein is CASKGTRGSQETQYF.

The chain joins TRBV7-2 to TRBJ2-7; no clear D. The CDR3 covers 14 residues. CDR1 and CDR2 (germline): SGHTA, FQGNSA. V lost 0 bases, J lost 2 bases, and 8 bases lay in between. CDR3 DNA: TGTGCCAGCAGCTTAGCGCTCCTAGCCTACGAGCAGTACTTC. It translates to CASSLALLAYEQYF.

This clone has just one count. V gene TRBV5-1 combines with J gene TRBJ2-3; D remains ambiguous. Per the germline V gene, CDR1 is SGHRS and CDR2 is YFSETQ. With 0 bases removed from V and 0 bases from J, the gap between germline ends came to 8 bases. This CDR3 region has 15 residues. As DNA, the CDR3 is TGCGCCAGCAGCTTGGTCGGAGCAAGCACAGATACGCAGTATTTT. This translates into CASSLVGASTDTQYF.

The chain couples TRBV5-6 to TRBJ2-1, with 10 positions matching TRBD2. The CDR3 sequence is 15 residues long. Germline-derived CDR1 and CDR2 are SGHDT and YYEEEE. Germline trimming cut 2 bases from V and 9 bases from J; bases unmatched to any gene: 8. This chain's CDR3 is CASSFYSGRYGEQFF. The CDR3 DNA reads TGTGCCAGCAGCTTCTATAGCGGGAGGTACGGTGAGCAGTTCTTC.

V is TRBV5-5 and J is TRBJ2-7; 9 bases match TRBD2. This CDR3 region has 15 residues. The V segment lost 1 base and the J segment 5 bases; nucleotides outside the gene matches: 7. CDR1 is SGHKS, CDR2 YYEKEE, per germline (reference sequence). CDR3 in amino acids: CASSLWSSGKNEQYF. The DNA of the CDR3 is TGTGCCAGCAGCTTGTGGTCTAGCGGGAAAAACGAGCAGTACTTC.

The rearrangement uses TRBV9 and TRBJ2-3; no reliable D call. This CDR3 has 14 amino acids. Per the germline V gene, CDR1 is SGDLS and CDR2 is YYNGEE. The V and J ends lost 1 base and 2 bases respectively, with 8 bases between them. Here the CDR3 reads CASSVHLNTDTQYF. CDR3 in DNA: TGTGCCAGCAGCGTACATCTGAACACAGATACGCAGTATTTT.

This sequence joins TRBV27 and TRBJ2-7, with D unclear. V lost 6 bases and J 6 bases, leaving 21 bases between the germline ends. Germline loops: CDR1 MNHEY, CDR2 SMNVEV (reference sequence). The CDR3 spans 15 residues. DNA for the CDR3: TGTGCCAGCAGAACACTTACGGCAGGACCCGGCGAGCAGTACTTC. Translating gives CASRTLTAGPGEQYF.

This rearrangement joins TRBV2 to TRBJ1-1; D possibly corresponds to TRBD1 (6 bases). From germline, CDR1 is SNHLY and CDR2 FYNNEI. The CDR3 is 13 residues long. Trimming cost V 6 bases and J 1 base, with 9 bases left between them. CDR3 residues: CASRRQENTEAFF. DNA for the CDR3: TGTGCCAGCAGAAGACAGGAGAACACTGAAGCTTTCTTT.

This chain connects TRBV11-2 to TRBJ2-7; no reliable D call. The V end was cut by 3 bases, the J end by 3 bases, with 9 bases between. The CDR3 is 13 amino acids. Germline V gene data show CDR1 as SGHAT and CDR2 as FQNNGV. In DNA, the CDR3 is TGTGCCAGCAGCTTCGGCTTCGGCTACGAGCAGTACTTC. Translating it yields CASSFGFGYEQYF.

This clone was seen a single time. V gene TRBV9 combines with J gene TRBJ2-3; D may correspond to TRBD1 or TRBD2 (5 bases each). This CDR3 contains 15 residues. V lost 2 bases and J 6 bases, leaving 16 bases between the germline ends. Germline V CDR1 and CDR2: SGDLS, YYNGEE. CDR3 region: CASSVAPGAGDTQYF. CDR3 sequence (DNA): TGTGCCAGCAGCGTGGCCCCCGGGGCAGGCGATACGCAGTATTTT.

V usage is TRBV18 and J usage is TRBJ1-2, with 8 positions matching TRBD1. Unmatched junction bases numbered 4, after V lost 3 bases and J lost 4 bases. Looked up from germline, CDR1 is KGHSH and CDR2 is LQKENI. The CDR3 length is 14 residues. The DNA of the CDR3 is TGTGCCAGCTCACCTCCAGGGGGCATCTATGGCTACACCTTC. Protein: CASSPPGGIYGYTF.